The 6 T cell receptor beta chains reported below all come from one sample, sequenced in a study of beta chain features in type 1 diabetes. Since all of the isolated RNA was reverse transcribed, expressed TCRB transcripts were what got sequenced. Profiled with immunoSEQ multiplex PCR; TCRdb holds only in-frame clones, not every one. The repertoire consists of under 250,000 clones, with around 26% occurring once and the leading ten covering approximately 4%. Sequenced input: central memory CD4+ T cells from blood. The receptors here all came from a young man in good health.

This chain joins TRBV4-3 and TRBJ2-2, with 7 bases lining up with TRBD2. The CDR3 has 16 residues. Trimming at V came to 1 base and at J to 4 bases, leaving 6 bases not matched to a gene. CDR1 and CDR2 from the germline V gene are LGHNA and YSLEER. The CDR3 region is CASSQGALAATGELFF. As DNA, the CDR3 is TGCGCCAGCAGCCAAGGGGCGCTAGCGGCCACCGGGGAGCTGTTTTTT.

In DNA, the CDR3 is TGTGCCAGCAGTGAATCGGGGTACCTCTGGGGCTACACCTTC. This encodes CASSESGYLWGYTF. The chain employs TRBV25-1 and TRBJ1-2; no definite D call. V lost 1 base and J lost 8, with 14 bases in between. The CDR3 contains 14 residues. In germline, CDR1 is MGHDK, CDR2 SYGVNS.

This clone was detected only a few times. The CDR3 is CASRPPGAKNIQYF. CDR3 sequence (DNA): TGTGCCAGCAGACCCCCTGGAGCCAAAAACATTCAGTACTTC. The rearrangement joins TRBV6-5 to TRBJ2-4; D gene ambiguous. CDR3 size: 14 residues. The germline CDR1 and CDR2 sequences are MNHEY and SVGAGI. Trimming stripped 6 bases from V and 0 bases from J, with 9 bases between.

The chain is built from TRBV6-1 and TRBJ2-1; a possible D gene is TRBD2 (6 bases). The CDR3 runs to 14 residues. In germline, CDR1 is MNHNS, CDR2 SASEGT. V shed 9 bases and J shed 1 base, with 13 bases lying between them. CDR3 region: CASSLGSSYNEQFF. In DNA form, the CDR3 reads TGTGCCAGTTCCCTCGGGAGTTCCTACAATGAGCAGTTCTTC.

This clone has more than one count but fewer than ten. The chain carries TRBV4-2 and TRBJ2-7; maybe TRBD1 (7 bases). The CDR3 spans 14 residues. Germline CDR1 and CDR2: LGHNA and YNFKEQ. Trimming removed 1 base at V and 6 bases at J, with 13 bases between. CDR3 sequence: CASSQGSGGTEQYF. The DNA for the CDR3 is TGTGCCAGCAGCCAAGGCTCAGGGGGGACCGAGCAGTACTTC.

Turning to this clone: Other nucleotide sequences in the sample specify the same CDR3. This rearrangement joins TRBV7-2 to TRBJ2-3; tentatively, D is TRBD1 or TRBD2 (6 bases each). Trimming stripped 1 base from V and 0 bases from J, with 14 bases between. This CDR3 is 17 amino acids long. Germline loops: CDR1 SGHTA, CDR2 FQGNSA. CDR3 sequence: CASSLVGGGLSTDTQYF. DNA of the CDR3: TGTGCCAGCAGCTTAGTGGGGGGCGGGTTAAGCACAGATACGCAGTATTTT.